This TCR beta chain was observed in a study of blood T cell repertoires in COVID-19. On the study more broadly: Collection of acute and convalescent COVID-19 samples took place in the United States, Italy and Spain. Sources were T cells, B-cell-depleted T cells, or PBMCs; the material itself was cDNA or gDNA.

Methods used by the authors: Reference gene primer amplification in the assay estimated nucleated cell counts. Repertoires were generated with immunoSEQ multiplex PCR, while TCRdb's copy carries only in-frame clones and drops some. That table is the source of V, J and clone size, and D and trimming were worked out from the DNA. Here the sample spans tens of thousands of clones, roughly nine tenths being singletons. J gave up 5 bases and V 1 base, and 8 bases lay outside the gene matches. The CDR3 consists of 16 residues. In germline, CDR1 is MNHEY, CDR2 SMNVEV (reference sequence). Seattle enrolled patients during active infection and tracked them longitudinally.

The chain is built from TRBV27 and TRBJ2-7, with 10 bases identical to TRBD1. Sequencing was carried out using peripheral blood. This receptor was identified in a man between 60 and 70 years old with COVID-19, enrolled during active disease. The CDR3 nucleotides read TGTGCCAGCAGTTTATGGGAGGGACAGGGGATCAACGAGCAGTACTTC. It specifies CASSLWEGQGINEQYF.